These 18 T cell receptor beta chains share one sample of origin, sequenced in a study of cytomegalovirus exposure and HLA in healthy donors. 60 Vbeta and 13 Jbeta primers were used in PCR. TCRdb's table, derived via immunoSEQ multiplex PCR, lists solely in-frame clones and lacks some. In the table there are about 140,000 clones, around four fifths of which are singletons. Sequenced material: PBMCs. The receptors were sampled from a male donor in good health and CMV-seropositive.

The V call is TRBV28, the J call TRBJ2-3; 12 bases are shared with TRBD1. CDR3 length equals 15 residues. CDR1 and CDR2 (germline): MDHEN, SYDVKM. With V trimmed by 3 bases and J by 3 bases, 1 base remained unmatched. CDR3 bases: TGTGCCAGCAGTTTGGGACAGGGGGCTACAGATACGCAGTATTTT. Translating gives CASSLGQGATDTQYF.

This clone is a singleton in its sample. The rearrangement joins TRBV6-1 to TRBJ2-7; weak D call: TRBD2 (6 bases). Germline loops: CDR1 MNHNS, CDR2 SASEGT. Trimming removed 5 bases at V and 5 bases at J, with 19 bases between. The CDR3 spans 15 residues. This chain's CDR3 is CASSPVTNSGNEQYF. CDR3 DNA: TGTGCCAGCAGTCCTGTAACCAATAGCGGTAACGAGCAGTACTTC.

The chain carries TRBV5-1 and TRBJ1-6; TRBD1 agrees at 12 bases. Unmatched junction bases numbered 2, after V lost 0 bases and J lost 10 bases. CDR1 is SGHRS and CDR2 is YFSETQ in the germline V gene. This CDR3 spans 15 amino acids. CDR3: CASSLAGTGGSPLHF. CDR3 DNA sequence: TGCGCCAGCAGCTTGGCCGGGACAGGGGGCTCACCCCTCCACTTT.

This clone was found once. The genes are TRBV7-2 and TRBJ1-2; possible D gene TRBD1, 6 bases. The V end was cut by 1 base, the J end by 8 bases, with 14 bases between. CDR1 is SGHTA, CDR2 FQGNSA, per germline. The CDR3 is 14 residues long. The DNA of the CDR3 is TGTGCCAGCAGCTTAGTTTCGACAGGCGGGGGCTACACCTTC. This translates into CASSLVSTGGGYTF.

The chain recombines TRBV4-1 with TRBJ2-7, with 9 bases lining up with TRBD1. CDR3 size: 16 residues. The germline V gene has CDR1 MGHRA and CDR2 YSYEKL. Trimming took 0 bases from V and 5 from J; bases not matched to a gene: 8. The CDR3 loop is CASSQDSLDRGNEQYF. The CDR3 DNA is TGCGCCAGCAGCCAAGATTCGTTGGACAGGGGTAACGAGCAGTACTTC.

The chain uses TRBV7-3 and TRBJ2-6, with D perhaps matching TRBD2 (5 bases). V lost 2 bases to trimming and J lost 2 bases, with 13 bases between them. This CDR3 is 17 amino acids long. Germline V gives CDR1 SGHTA, CDR2 FQGTGA. CDR3 sequence (DNA): TGTGCCAGCAGCTTATTCTCCCGGGAAACTGGGGCCAACGTCCTGACTTTC. Protein: CASSLFSRETGANVLTF.

On this clone: Germline and junction disagree at one end, which may indicate a read error. The chain uses TRBV7-7 and TRBJ2-1; TRBD2 agrees at 7 bases. The CDR3 totals 15 residues. In germline, CDR1 is SSHAT, CDR2 FNYEAQ (reference sequence). The CDR3 DNA is TGTGCTAGCAGCCCCGGACTAGACTATCGCAATGAGCAGTTCTTC. It yields the protein CASSPGLDYRNEQFF.

Here the CDR3 reads CASSPDRGRGETQYF. CDR3 DNA: TGTGCCAGCAGCCCGGACAGGGGGCGAGGGGAGACCCAGTACTTC. This rearrangement joins TRBV7-2 to TRBJ2-5; the match to TRBD1 covers 11 bases. The germline V gene encodes CDR1 SGHTA and CDR2 FQGNSA. Trimming at V came to 5 bases and at J to 5 bases, leaving 7 bases not matched to a gene. The CDR3 spans 15 residues.

The chain couples TRBV7-6 to TRBJ1-3; 7 bases match TRBD1. The CDR3 has 17 amino acids. With 5 bases clipped from V and 0 bases from J, the junction kept 10 bases outside the gene matches. Germline CDR1 reads SGHVS; CDR2 reads FNYEAQ. CDR3 loop: CASSLVPRDSSGNTIYF. CDR3 in DNA: TGTGCCAGCAGCCTAGTACCACGGGACAGCTCTGGAAACACCATATATTTT.

Remarks on this clone: The junction departs from germline at one end; a sequencing error may be responsible. This chain uses TRBV7-9 with TRBJ1-6; D gene ambiguous. The CDR3 contains 15 residues. Germline V lookup: CDR1 SEHNR, CDR2 FQNEAQ (reference sequence). The CDR3 is CSSSQSQAYNSPLHF. The CDR3 DNA is TGTTCCAGCAGCCAAAGCCAGGCTTATAATTCACCCCTCCACTTT.

The chain is built from TRBV7-2 and TRBJ2-3; 13 nucleotides align to TRBD2. V shed 3 bases and J 5 bases; nucleotides not matched to a gene: 5. The germline V gene encodes CDR1 SGHTA and CDR2 FQGNSA. The CDR3 length is 16 residues. The chain's CDR3 is CASSFGRLAGGDTQYF. Written as DNA, the CDR3 is TGTGCCAGCAGCTTTGGGCGACTAGCGGGGGGAGATACGCAGTATTTT.

On this clone: The same CDR3 is also encoded by other DNA sequences in this sample. The genes are TRBV7-2 and TRBJ2-1, with TRBD2 identical over 7 bases. The V gene's germline CDR1 is SGHTA and CDR2 FQGNSA. The V gene end was trimmed by 5 bases and the J gene end by 0 bases; junction bases not matched to a gene: 1. This CDR3 has 14 residues. The CDR3 reads CASSPGGSYNEQFF. CDR3 nucleotides: TGTGCCAGCAGCCCGGGGGGCTCCTACAATGAGCAGTTCTTC. Complete variable domain (other parts from reference TRBV7-2 and TRBJ2-1): GAGVSQSPSNKVTEKGKDVELRCDPISGHTALYWYRQSLGQGLEFLIYFQGNSAPDKSGLPSDRFSAERTGGSVSTLTIQRTQQEDSAVYLCASSPGGSYNEQFFGPGTRLTVL.

The CDR3 protein is CASSYIYSSYNEQFF. CDR3 in DNA: TGTGCCAGCAGTTATATCTACAGCTCCTACAATGAGCAGTTCTTC. The rearrangement uses TRBV6-5 and TRBJ2-1; D gene ambiguous. The CDR3 consists of 15 residues. V lost 3 bases to trimming and J lost 0 bases, with 9 bases between them. CDR1 is MNHEY, CDR2 SVGAGI, per germline.

This clone came up once. The rearrangement joins TRBV27 to TRBJ2-7; 7 bases line up with TRBD1. V lost 5 bases and J lost 1; bases outside the gene matches: 8. CDR3 size: 15 residues. Germline CDR1 MNHEY, CDR2 SMNVEV (reference sequence). The CDR3 reads CASSPASGQSYEQYF. In DNA form, the CDR3 reads TGTGCCAGCAGTCCCGCCTCGGGACAGTCCTACGAGCAGTACTTC.

Only a few counts were recorded for this clone. The V gene is TRBV7-9, the J gene TRBJ2-1; a weak D match, TRBD2 (6 bases). In germline, CDR1 is SEHNR, CDR2 FQNEAQ (reference sequence). This CDR3 comprises 16 residues. Trimming shortened V by 7 bases and J by 4 bases, and 20 bases separated the two germline ends. Here the CDR3 reads CASTFLGGGPYNEQFF. Here the CDR3 DNA reads TGTGCCAGCACCTTTCTTGGGGGAGGTCCATACAATGAGCAGTTCTTC.

The chain employs TRBV9 and TRBJ2-3; 8 bases are shared with TRBD2. From germline, CDR1 is SGDLS and CDR2 YYNGEE. V shed 1 base, J shed 5 bases, and the junction held 12 bases outside the gene matches. This CDR3 is built from 17 residues. DNA of the CDR3: TGTGCCAGCAGCGTAACCGTCTCAGCGGGAGAGCAAGATACGCAGTATTTT. This translates into CASSVTVSAGEQDTQYF.

The chain recombines TRBV4-1 with TRBJ2-1; possible D gene TRBD1, 6 bases. Germline V gene lookup returns CDR1 MGHRA and CDR2 YSYEKL. Trimming cost V 0 bases and J 4 bases, with 10 bases left between them. The CDR3 extends over 15 amino acids. The DNA of the CDR3 is TGCGCCAGCAGCCAAGATCGAGGACAGTACAATGAGCAGTTCTTC. Protein: CASSQDRGQYNEQFF.

This clone was observed a single time. The rearrangement uses TRBV28 and TRBJ2-4, with D tentatively TRBD2 (5 bases). This CDR3 has 19 residues. Deletions cut 1 base from V and 0 bases from J, with 19 bases between. CDR1 is MDHEN, CDR2 SYDVKM, per germline. The CDR3 DNA is TGTGCCAGCAGTTTATCCCCTCCCTTCAGCGGAGTAGCCAAAAACATTCAGTACTTC. It translates to CASSLSPPFSGVAKNIQYF.